This T cell receptor beta chain was documented in a study of cytomegalovirus exposure and HLA in healthy donors. Study overall: One earlier analysis, a look at approximately 180 million T cells, found 100 million to 130 million unique TCR beta sequences.

Findings of the study overall: Analysis was performed later, and it showed HLA-associated TCR beta chains to be more clonally expanded than equally common others.

Comments on this clone: What it binds is not known.

The PCR was carried out with 60 Vbeta primers and 13 Jbeta primers. Clones were read by immunoSEQ multiplex PCR, and TCRdb kept only the in-frame ones, dropping some. In the table there are roughly 110,000 clones, 70% to 75% of which are singletons. The V and J ends lost 0 bases and 7 bases respectively, with 19 bases between them. The V gene's germline CDR1 is SGHRS and CDR2 YFSETQ. The CDR3 has 16 amino acids. The sample consisted of PBMCs. V usage is TRBV5-1 and J usage is TRBJ1-2; D may be TRBD1 (5 bases). This TCR was sampled from a female donor in good health and CMV-seronegative. The CDR3 coding sequence is TGCGCCAGCAGCTTGGCTTTGGAGGGGTTGCTAAGTGGCTACACCTTC. Translation: CASSLALEGLLSGYTF.